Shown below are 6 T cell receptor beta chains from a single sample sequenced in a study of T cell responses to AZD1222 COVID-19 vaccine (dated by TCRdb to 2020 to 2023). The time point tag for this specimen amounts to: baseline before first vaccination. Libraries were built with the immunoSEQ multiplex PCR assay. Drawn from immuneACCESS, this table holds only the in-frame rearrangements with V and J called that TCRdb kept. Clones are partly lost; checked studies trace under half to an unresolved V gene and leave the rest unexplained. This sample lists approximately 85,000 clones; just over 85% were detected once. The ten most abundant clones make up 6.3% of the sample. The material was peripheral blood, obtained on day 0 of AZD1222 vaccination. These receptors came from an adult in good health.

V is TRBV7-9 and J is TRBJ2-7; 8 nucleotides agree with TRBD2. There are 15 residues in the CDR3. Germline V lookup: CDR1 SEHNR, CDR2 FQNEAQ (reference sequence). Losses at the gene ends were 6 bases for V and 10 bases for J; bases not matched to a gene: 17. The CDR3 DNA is TGTGCCAGCAGAGACTCGGGAGGGCCCAGTCTGGAACAGTACTTC. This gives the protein CASRDSGGPSLEQYF.

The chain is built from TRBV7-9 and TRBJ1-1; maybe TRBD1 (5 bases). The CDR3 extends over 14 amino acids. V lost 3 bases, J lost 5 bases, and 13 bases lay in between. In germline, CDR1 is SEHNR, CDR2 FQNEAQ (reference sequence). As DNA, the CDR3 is TGTGCCAGCAGCTTCTCCCCCAGGGAGACTGAAGCTTTCTTT. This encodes CASSFSPRETEAFF.

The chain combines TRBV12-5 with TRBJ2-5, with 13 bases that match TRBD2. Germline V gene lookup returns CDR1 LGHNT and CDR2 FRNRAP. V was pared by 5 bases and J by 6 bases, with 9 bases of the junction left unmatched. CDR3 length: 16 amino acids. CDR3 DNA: TGTGCTAGTGGTCTGACGGGACTAGCGGGGTGGAAGACCCAGTACTTC. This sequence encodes CASGLTGLAGWKTQYF.

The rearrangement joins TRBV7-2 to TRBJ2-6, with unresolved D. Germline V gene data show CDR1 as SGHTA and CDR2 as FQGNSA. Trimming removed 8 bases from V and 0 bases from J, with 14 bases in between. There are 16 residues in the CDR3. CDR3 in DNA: TGTGCCAGCGGCAAAACTGACAACTCTGGGGCCAACGTCCTGACTTTC. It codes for CASGKTDNSGANVLTF. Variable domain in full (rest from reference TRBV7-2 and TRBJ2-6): GAGVSQSPSNKVTEKGKDVELRCDPISGHTALYWYRQSLGQGLEFLIYFQGNSAPDKSGLPSDRFSAERTGGSVSTLTIQRTQQEDSAVYLCASGKTDNSGANVLTFGAGSRLTVL.

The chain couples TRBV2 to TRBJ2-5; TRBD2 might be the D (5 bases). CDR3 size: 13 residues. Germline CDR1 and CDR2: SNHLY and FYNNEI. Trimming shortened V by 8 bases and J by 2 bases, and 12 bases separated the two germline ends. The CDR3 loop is CASERDIQETQYF. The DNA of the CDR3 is TGTGCCAGCGAGAGGGATATACAAGAGACCCAGTACTTC.

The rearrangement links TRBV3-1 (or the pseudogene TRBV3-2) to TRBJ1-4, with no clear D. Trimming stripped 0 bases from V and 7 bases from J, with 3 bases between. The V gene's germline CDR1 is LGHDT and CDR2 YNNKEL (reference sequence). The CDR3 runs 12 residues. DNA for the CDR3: TGTGCCAGCAGCCAAGAGGGTGAAAAACTGTTTTTT. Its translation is CASSQEGEKLFF.